The text below deals with one T cell receptor (beta chain). The V gene lost 3 bases and the J gene lost 7 bases, with 8 bases spanning the gap. CDR3 size: 13 residues. In germline, CDR1 is KGHDR, CDR2 SFDVKD. The protocol was immunoSEQ multiplex PCR, while the TCRdb copy is restricted to in-frame clones and leaves out a portion. Of some 100,000 clones listed, 85% were seen once; the top ten hold around an eighth. This entry is derived from a study of blood T cell repertoires in COVID-19. Sequenced sample: peripheral blood. This rearrangement joins TRBV24-1 to TRBJ1-4; no clear D. The sequence came from a man aged 50 or older with active or convalescent COVID-19. The CDR3 protein is CATSDNFGEKLFF. DNA of the CDR3: TGTGCCACCAGTGATAATTTCGGTGAAAAACTGTTTTTT.